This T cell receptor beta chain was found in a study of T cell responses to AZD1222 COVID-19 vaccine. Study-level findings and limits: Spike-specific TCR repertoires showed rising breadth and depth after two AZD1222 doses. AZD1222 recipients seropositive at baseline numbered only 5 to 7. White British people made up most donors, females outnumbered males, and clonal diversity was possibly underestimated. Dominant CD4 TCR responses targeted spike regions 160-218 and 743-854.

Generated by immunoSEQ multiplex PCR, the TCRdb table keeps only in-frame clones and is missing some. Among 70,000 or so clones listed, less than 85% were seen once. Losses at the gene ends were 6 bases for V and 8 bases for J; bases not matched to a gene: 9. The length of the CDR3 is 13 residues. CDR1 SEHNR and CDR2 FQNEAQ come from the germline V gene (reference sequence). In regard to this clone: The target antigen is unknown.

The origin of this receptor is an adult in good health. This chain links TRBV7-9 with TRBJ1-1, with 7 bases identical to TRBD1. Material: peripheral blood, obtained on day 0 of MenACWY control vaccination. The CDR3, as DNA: TGTGCCAGCAGTTTGACAGGGATTTCAGAAGCTTTCTTT. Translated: CASSLTGISEAFF. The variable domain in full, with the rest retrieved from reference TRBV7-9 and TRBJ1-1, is DTGVSQNPRHKITKRGQNVTFRCDPISEHNRLYWYRQTLGQGPEFLTYFQNEAQLEKSRLLSDRFSAERPKGSFSTLEIQRTEQGDSAMYLCASSLTGISEAFFGQGTRLTVV.